The 5 T cell receptor beta chains below were found in one sample sequenced in a study of spatial heterogeneity in lung cancer. TCRdb independently ran MiXCR on the 5' RACE reads; one entry per CDR3 protein. The sample consists of around 26,000 distinct CDR3 sequences, 5.5% to 7.5% of them appearing once. As to time point: sample taken at primary tumor resection. Specimen: PBMCs, collected at surgery. These receptors were obtained from a male donor with early-stage non-small cell lung cancer.

This clonotype was observed many times. The chain joins TRBV28 to TRBJ1-1, with D hard to call. Germline CDR1 and CDR2: MDHEN and SYDVKM. V lost 2 bases to trimming and J lost 6 bases, with 4 bases between them. The length of the CDR3 is 11 residues. In DNA, the CDR3 is TGTGCCAGCAGTTTACGTGCTGAAGCTTTCTTT. This gives the protein CASSLRAEAFF.

This chain links TRBV6-6 with TRBJ1-3; D is ambiguous. This CDR3 spans 12 amino acids. The V gene's germline CDR1 is MNHNY and CDR2 SVGAGI (reference sequence). With 5 bases removed from V and 5 bases from J, the gap between germline ends came to 7 bases. CDR3 sequence reads: CASSRPRNTIYF. The CDR3 coding sequence is TGTGCCAGCAGTCGACCGCGAAACACCATATATTTT.

This clonotype was seen repeatedly, ten times or more. This sequence joins TRBV29-1 and TRBJ2-5; 10 nucleotides align to TRBD1. V shed 6 bases and J 5 bases; nucleotides not matched to a gene: 6. Per the germline V gene, CDR1 is SQVTM and CDR2 is ANQGSEA. This CDR3 has 13 amino acids. The CDR3 DNA is TGCAGCGTCACCGGGACAGGGGCCGAGACCCAGTACTTC. Translating it yields CSVTGTGAETQYF. The full variable domain, rest sourced from reference TRBV29-1 and TRBJ2-5, is SAVISQKPSRDICQRGTSLTIQCQVDSQVTMMFWYRQQPGQSLTLIATANQGSEATYESGFVIDKFPISRPNLTFSTLTVSNMSPEDSSIYLCSVTGTGAETQYFGPGTRLLVL.

The chain uses TRBV5-1 and TRBJ2-2; 8 positions match TRBD2. Germline CDR1 is SGHRS and CDR2 is YFSETQ. The CDR3 has 15 residues. V dropped 4 bases and J dropped 6; count of bases not matched to a gene: 8. The CDR3 nucleotides read TGCGCCAGCAGCCTCTGGAGCGGGAGTGCCGGGGAGCTGTTTTTT. Translation: CASSLWSGSAGELFF.

This clonotype was picked up many times. The chain uses TRBV2 and TRBJ1-5; D is undetermined. The CDR3 is made up of 12 amino acids. The germline V gene has CDR1 SNHLY and CDR2 FYNNEI. CDR3 coding DNA: TGTGCTAGCGGGGAGGGCAATCAGCCCCAGCATTTT. It codes for CASGEGNQPQHF.